This TCR beta chain came from a study of human T cells and chemical hapten exposure. Across the study: 2% DPC applied to a 2 cm by 2 cm arm area sensitized donors. A patient group, mainly female, showed alopecia areata, totalis or universalis. Broader study findings: Expanded TCRs showed more large CDR3 clusters than pre-sensitization or healthy control sets.

Separate cDNA molecules received unique molecular identifiers, which the library attached to them. MiXCR was run by TCRdb on the RACE reads, yielding one entry per CDR3 protein. The table has 100,000 to 150,000 distinct CDR3 sequences, roughly 12% seen once. In this sample, this clonotype turned up many times. Its antigen is still unknown. The CDR3 runs 15 residues. V was cut by 0 bases and J by 2 bases, with 14 bases left in between. Germline values: CDR1 DFQATT, CDR2 SNEGSKA (reference sequence). Noted time point: pre-sensitization, week 0. The treatment here: therapeutic diphenylcyclopropenone sensitization with weekly scalp DPC.

The receptor comes from a woman younger than 35 with alopecia areata. Some clones in this sample may be carry-over from other donors' samples. Source: whole blood, taken in connection with sensitization to the hapten diphenylcyclopropenone (DPC). The chain is built from TRBV20-1 and TRBJ2-7, with D perhaps given as TRBD1 or TRBD2 (5 bases each). This CDR3 is CSAREAVGVPYEQYF. The CDR3 region has the DNA TGCAGTGCTAGAGAGGCCGTGGGGGTCCCCTACGAGCAGTACTTC.